This entry lists 8 T cell receptor beta chains sequenced from one sample in a study of OX40 agonist ivuxolimab in advanced cancers. The method was immunoSEQ multiplex PCR; TCRdb's version includes in-frame clones alone and lacks a portion of them. This table has about 93,000 clones, about 92% appearing once. The sample in question was CD4+ or CD8+ T cells sorted from blood, obtained in a trial of the OX40 agonist ivuxolimab. The receptor source for this set is an adult with an advanced solid tumor such as melanoma, head and neck, liver or kidney cancer.

The V gene is TRBV5-1, the J gene TRBJ1-1; D is ambiguous. Germline loops: CDR1 SGHRS, CDR2 YFSETQ. V lost 0 bases and J 6 bases, leaving 12 bases between the germline ends. The CDR3 is 14 residues long. The CDR3 sequence: CASSLVVSEAEAFF. CDR3 DNA sequence: TGCGCCAGCAGCTTGGTAGTTAGTGAGGCTGAAGCTTTCTTT.

This clone was observed a single time. The chain carries TRBV29-1 and TRBJ1-1; D remains ambiguous. Germline lookup yields CDR1 SQVTM and CDR2 ANQGSEA. There are 13 residues in the CDR3. With 4 bases removed from V and 5 bases from J, the gap between germline ends came to 14 bases. The CDR3 loop is CSVAIYLRTEAFF. CDR3 nucleotide sequence: TGCAGCGTTGCTATATACTTGAGGACTGAAGCTTTCTTT.

The chain has TRBV5-1 and TRBJ2-1; D may be TRBD2 (6 bases). Trimming pared 4 bases from V and 0 bases from J, leaving 11 bases between. The CDR3 consists of 15 residues. Germline loops: CDR1 SGHRS, CDR2 YFSETQ. CDR3 sequence reads: CASSPGLSSYNEQFF. In DNA, the CDR3 is TGCGCCAGCAGCCCGGGACTTTCCTCCTACAATGAGCAGTTCTTC. Filled out from reference TRBV5-1 and TRBJ2-1, the complete variable domain reads KAGVTQTPRYLIKTRGQQVTLSCSPISGHRSVSWYQQTPGQGLQFLFEYFSETQRNKGNFPGRFSGRQFSNSRSEMNVSTLELGDSALYLCASSPGLSSYNEQFFGPGTRLTVL.

The genes are TRBV5-4 and TRBJ1-5; no definite D call. The germline V gene encodes CDR1 SGHNT and CDR2 YYREEE (reference sequence). Trimming left V 0 bases short and J 5 bases short, with 6 bases between. The CDR3 is 13 amino acids. CDR3 bases: TGTGCCAGCAGCTTGGACCCTGATCAGCCCCAGCATTTT. Protein: CASSLDPDQPQHF.

The rearrangement joins TRBV7-2 to TRBJ2-2; 10 bases match TRBD2. After removal of 3 bases from V and 7 bases from J, the junction contained 11 bases not matched to a gene. This CDR3 spans 17 amino acids. Germline CDR1 reads SGHTA; CDR2 reads FQGNSA. The CDR3 bases are TGTGCCAGCAGCTTTTTCAATAGCGGGGGGAAGGGCGGGGAGCTGTTTTTT. Encoded protein: CASSFFNSGGKGGELFF. Combining the CDR3 with reference TRBV7-2 and TRBJ2-2 gives the whole variable domain GAGVSQSPSNKVTEKGKDVELRCDPISGHTALYWYRQSLGQGLEFLIYFQGNSAPDKSGLPSDRFSAERTGGSVSTLTIQRTQQEDSAVYLCASSFFNSGGKGGELFFGEGSRLTVL.

The J gene is TRBJ1-3, the V gene TRBV11-2; 12 bases line up with TRBD1. The CDR3 contains 14 residues. Germline trimming cut 10 bases from V and 4 bases from J; bases unmatched to any gene: 5. CDR1 and CDR2 from the germline V gene are SGHAT and FQNNGV. CDR3 in DNA: TGTGCCACCGGGACAGGGGGCTCCGGAAACACCATATATTTT. This codes for CATGTGGSGNTIYF.

The chain joins TRBV1 to TRBJ1-2; no DNA check was done on the table's D call, TRBD1. TRBV1 is a pseudogene locus. The CDR3 contains 15 residues. In DNA, the CDR3 is TGCACCAGCATAAGGAATGACAGGTTTAACTATGGCTACACCTTC. Amino acids: CTSIRNDRFNYGYTF.

The chain links TRBV18 to TRBJ2-1; the D is unclear. The CDR3 loop spans 14 amino acids. Looked up from germline, CDR1 is KGHSH and CDR2 is LQKENI. Between the trimmed V and J ends, which lost 4 bases and 6 bases, there was a span of 13 bases. Here the CDR3 DNA reads TGTGCCAGCTCACTTCCCCCCCCTCTCAATGAGCAGTTCTTC. This codes for CASSLPPPLNEQFF.